This T cell receptor (beta chain) derives from a study of neurological immune-mediated disorders. cDNA synthesis was performed by 5'RACE with 10-nucleotide random UMIs. Over 160 million TCR-beta sequences, together covering 15-18 subjects, were produced by every individual sequencing run that was carried out. Each CDR3 protein gets one entry after TCRdb re-called the 5' RACE reads with MiXCR. The sample has 40,000 to 50,000 distinct CDR3 sequences, over 9% seen once. General observations from the study: Expansion of TCR clones was greatest in HTLV-1-associated myelopathy and smallest in multiple sclerosis, where it fell below that of healthy controls.

V was shortened by 3 bases and J by 3 bases, with 17 bases between the two germline ends. Germline CDR1 LGHNA, CDR2 YSLEER. The CDR3 extends over 17 amino acids. Note on this clonotype: Its antigen remains unknown.

A total of 2 million PBMCs stored at -80 degrees C provided the unsorted libraries. Specimen: PBMCs. V gene TRBV4-3 combines with J gene TRBJ1-4; D remains ambiguous. The receptor was isolated from a woman in her forties with HTLV-1-associated myelopathy (HAM/TSP). CDR3 sequence (DNA): TGCGCCAGCAGCCAGGCCGTACGGCCAGGTGCTAATGAAAAACTGTTTTTT. Protein sequence: CASSQAVRPGANEKLFF.